Each of the 2 T cell receptor beta chains below was sequenced from the same sample in a study of shared clonotypes between healthy human individuals. Clones were sequenced by immunoSEQ multiplex PCR, and TCRdb holds only the in-frame ones, with some missing. The sample includes about half a million clones, 70% to 85% of them seen just once. The sample comprised PBMCs. These receptors all stem from a woman aged 40 to 50 in good health. Some clones in this sample may be carry-over from other donors' samples.

This clone was picked up a small number of times. One junction end disagrees with the germline gene, perhaps due to a read error. The J gene is TRBJ2-3, the V gene TRBV6-6, with 8 bases fitting TRBD1. The germline V gene encodes CDR1 MNHNY and CDR2 SVGAGI (reference sequence). The CDR3 consists of 16 residues. In nucleotides, the CDR3 is TGTGCCAGCTGTTACAGGGGGGCAACGCCCTCAGATACGCAGTATTTT. It is translated as CASCYRGATPSDTQYF.

This sequence joins TRBV30 and TRBJ2-7; TRBD2 matches 7 bases. This CDR3 region has 12 residues. With 6 bases clipped from V and 2 bases from J, the junction kept 4 bases outside the gene matches. The germline gives CDR1 GTSNPN, CDR2 SVGIG (reference sequence). CDR3 DNA sequence: TGTGCCTGCGAGCGGGGTACCTACGAGCAGTACTTC. Translation: CACERGTYEQYF. The full variable domain, with the rest looked up from reference TRBV30 and TRBJ2-7, is SQTIHQWPATLVQPVGSPLSLECTVEGTSNPNLYWYRQAAGRGLQLLFYSVGIGQISSEVPQNLSASRPQDRQFILSSKKLLLSDSGFYLCACERGTYEQYFGPGTRLTVT.